These 21 T cell receptor beta chains were sequenced from one sample in a study of blood T cell repertoires in COVID-19. TCRdb's table, derived via immunoSEQ multiplex PCR, lists solely in-frame clones and lacks some. The data show some 46,000 clones, 75% to 90% seen once. The sequencing input was peripheral blood. Receptor source: a man aged 50 or older with acute or convalescent COVID-19.

J is TRBJ1-2 and V is TRBV7-9, with a weak D call TRBD1 (6 bases). The CDR3 sequence is 16 residues long. From germline, CDR1 is SEHNR and CDR2 FQNEAQ (reference sequence). V was shortened by 3 bases and J by 7 bases, with 21 bases between the two germline ends. CDR3 loop: CASSFLDRFSHSGYTF. Written as DNA, the CDR3 is TGTGCCAGCAGCTTCTTAGACAGGTTCTCCCATAGTGGCTACACCTTC.

The chain couples TRBV19 to TRBJ2-3; possibly TRBD2 for D (6 bases). The CDR3 has 15 amino acids. Germline values: CDR1 LNHDA, CDR2 SQIVND (reference sequence). V lost 4 bases, J lost 5 bases, and 16 bases lay in between. CDR3 DNA: TGTGCCAGTAGTAAGGCCGTCCGGGACTTAGATACGCAGTATTTT. Translating it yields CASSKAVRDLDTQYF.

This clone has a single count. The V call is TRBV3-1 (or the pseudogene TRBV3-2), the J call TRBJ2-1; no reliable D call. V was shortened by 0 bases and J by 7 bases, with 16 bases between the two germline ends. Germline V CDR1 and CDR2: LGHDT, YNNKEL (reference sequence). The CDR3 runs to 16 residues. CDR3 sequence (DNA): TGTGCCAGCAGCCAAGATGCCCTTCGTCAGAGGAATGAGCAGTTCTTC. Its translation: CASSQDALRQRNEQFF.

This chain links TRBV6-2 or TRBV6-3 with TRBJ1-3, with D possibly being TRBD1 (6 bases). Germline CDR1 is MNHEY and CDR2 is SVGEGT. CDR3 length: 14 residues. The V end lost 6 bases, the J end lost 2 bases, and 11 bases lay between the germline ends. CDR3 sequence reads: CASSLDSAGNTIYF. CDR3 bases: TGTGCCAGCAGCTTGGACAGTGCTGGAAACACCATATATTTT.

This chain joins TRBV6-4 and TRBJ2-2; the D gene is possibly TRBD1 (5 bases). The CDR3 has 14 residues. Deletions cut 4 bases from V and 1 base from J, with 7 bases between. CDR1 and CDR2 from the germline V gene are MRHNA and SNTAGT. In DNA, the CDR3 is TGTGCCAGCAGTGTCCAGGGGAACACCGGGGAGCTGTTTTTT. Residues: CASSVQGNTGELFF.

The chain couples TRBV7-2 to TRBJ1-4, with D possibly TRBD1 on 5 matching bases. This CDR3 has 15 residues. The V gene lost 5 bases and the J gene lost 3 bases, with 13 bases spanning the gap. Germline CDR1 SGHTA, CDR2 FQGNSA. In nucleotides, the CDR3 is TGTGCCAGCAGCGGCCCTGACAGAGCTAATGAAAAACTGTTTTTT. This gives the protein CASSGPDRANEKLFF.

The chain recombines TRBV11-2 with TRBJ2-7; TRBD2 matches at 8 bases. This CDR3 region has 15 residues. Germline trimming cut 7 bases from V and 2 bases from J; bases unmatched to any gene: 10. Germline V gene sequence: CDR1 SGHAT, CDR2 FQNNGV. The CDR3 DNA reads as TGTGCCAGCACCCCAGGGGTAGCGGGGACCTACGAGCAGTACTTC. The encoded protein is CASTPGVAGTYEQYF. Full variable domain (outside the CDR3, taken from reference TRBV11-2 and TRBJ2-7): EAGVAQSPRYKIIEKRQSVAFWCNPISGHATLYWYQQILGQGPKLLIQFQNNGVVDDSQLPKDRFSAERLKGVDSTLKIQPAKLEDSAVYLCASTPGVAGTYEQYFGPGTRLTVT.

This clone appeared a single time. The V and J genes are TRBV5-1 and TRBJ2-7, with 9 nucleotides matching TRBD1. After removal of 0 bases from V and 1 base from J, the junction contained 5 bases not matched to a gene. The CDR3 extends over 16 amino acids. Germline lookup yields CDR1 SGHRS and CDR2 YFSETQ. The CDR3 region is CASSLDRGQKSYEQYF. The CDR3 DNA follows: TGCGCCAGCAGCTTGGACAGGGGGCAGAAATCCTACGAGCAGTACTTC.

The rearrangement uses TRBV7-9 and TRBJ1-5; no clear D gene. V lost 0 bases, J lost 6 bases, and 3 bases lay in between. CDR3 size: 12 residues. Germline V gives CDR1 SEHNR, CDR2 FQNEAQ (reference sequence). CDR3 DNA sequence: TGTGCCAGCAGCTTAGCTAGTCAGCCCCAGCATTTT. It is translated as CASSLASQPQHF.

Written as DNA, the CDR3 is TGTGCCAGCGGACGGGGTAGCAATCAGCCCCAGCATTTT. Its translation is CASGRGSNQPQHF. V usage is TRBV11-2 and J usage is TRBJ1-5; the D is unclear. The CDR3 is 13 amino acids. V dropped 8 bases and J dropped 0 bases, with 8 bases sitting between them. Per the germline V gene, CDR1 is SGHAT and CDR2 is FQNNGV. The full variable domain, rest sourced from reference TRBV11-2 and TRBJ1-5, is EAGVAQSPRYKIIEKRQSVAFWCNPISGHATLYWYQQILGQGPKLLIQFQNNGVVDDSQLPKDRFSAERLKGVDSTLKIQPAKLEDSAVYLCASGRGSNQPQHFGDGTRLSIL.

The sample holds one count of this clone. DNA for the CDR3: TGTGCCAGCAGACTAGACTCGTCGTCCTACGAGCAGTACTTC. This translates into CASRLDSSSYEQYF. J is TRBJ2-7 and V is TRBV6-6; the D gene is possibly TRBD2 (5 bases). Germline assignment: CDR1 MNHNY and CDR2 SVGAGI (reference sequence). Trimming pared 6 bases from V and 1 base from J, leaving 13 bases between. The CDR3 contains 14 residues.

V usage is TRBV6-5 and J usage is TRBJ2-2, with D uncertain. V was cut by 2 bases and J by 5 bases, with 6 bases left in between. The CDR3 consists of 13 residues. Germline CDR1 MNHEY, CDR2 SVGAGI. CDR3 nucleotides: TGTGCCAGCAGTTACCCTAGGACCGGGGAGCTGTTTTTT. This translates into CASSYPRTGELFF.

This clone was detected only once. The chain is built from TRBV3-1 (or the pseudogene TRBV3-2) and TRBJ2-1; 10 bases are shared with TRBD2. The germline V gene has CDR1 LGHDT and CDR2 YNNKEL (reference sequence). Unmatched junction bases numbered 10, after V lost 1 base and J lost 1 base. The length of the CDR3 is 19 residues. This CDR3 reads CASSQGLSGRAGSYNEQFF. DNA for the CDR3: TGTGCCAGCAGCCAAGGTCTGAGCGGGAGGGCCGGATCCTACAATGAGCAGTTCTTC.

The J gene is TRBJ2-1, the V gene TRBV2; 7 bases match TRBD1. The CDR3 is 16 amino acids. Per germline, CDR1 SNHLY and CDR2 FYNNEI. Unmatched junction bases numbered 10, after V lost 8 bases and J lost 0 bases. The CDR3 reads CASLHPTGFSYNEQFF. The CDR3 DNA reads as TGTGCCAGCCTCCACCCGACAGGGTTCTCCTACAATGAGCAGTTCTTC.

The genes are TRBV7-6 and TRBJ2-6; 8 bases are shared with TRBD1. This CDR3 has 15 residues. In germline, CDR1 is SGHVS, CDR2 FNYEAQ. V dropped 5 bases and J dropped 1; count of bases not matched to a gene: 1. Here the CDR3 DNA reads TGTGCCAGCAGCACAGGGGGGTCTGGGGCCAACGTCCTGACTTTC. Translated, it gives CASSTGGSGANVLTF.

This chain connects TRBV9 to TRBJ2-2; D is possibly TRBD2 (6 bases). The CDR3 spans 15 residues. The germline gives CDR1 SGDLS, CDR2 YYNGEE. V dropped 0 bases and J dropped 4 bases, with 10 bases sitting between them. CDR3 region: CASSVVEGGTGELFF. CDR3 sequence (DNA): TGTGCCAGCAGCGTAGTTGAGGGAGGCACCGGGGAGCTGTTTTTT. The full variable domain, completed using reference TRBV9 and TRBJ2-2, is DSGVTQTPKHLITATGQRVTLRCSPRSGDLSVYWYQQSLDQGLQFLIQYYNGEERAKGNILERFSAQQFPDLHSELNLSSLELGDSALYFCASSVVEGGTGELFFGEGSRLTVL.

This chain links TRBV15 with TRBJ1-2; possible D gene TRBD1, 6 bases. Germline loops: CDR1 LNHNV, CDR2 YYDKDF (reference sequence). V was shortened by 0 bases and J by 0 bases, with 11 bases between the two germline ends. CDR3 length: 16 residues. CDR3 bases: TGTGCCACCAGCAGAGAAAGACAGGATACTAACTATGGCTACACCTTC. Encoded protein: CATSRERQDTNYGYTF.

The chain uses TRBV18 and TRBJ2-7; 8 nucleotides match TRBD1. Germline V gene data show CDR1 as KGHSH and CDR2 as LQKENI. The CDR3 totals 15 residues. V lost 6 bases, J lost 1 base, and 8 bases stayed unmatched. Written as DNA, the CDR3 is TGTGCCAGCTCTCCTGCAGGGGGCGGTTCCTACGAGCAGTACTTC. Protein: CASSPAGGGSYEQYF.

This chain joins TRBV19 and TRBJ1-1, with TRBD1 matching over 7 bases. The CDR3 is 15 residues long. The germline gives CDR1 LNHDA, CDR2 SQIVND (reference sequence). J gave up 0 bases and V 5 bases, and 6 bases lay outside the gene matches. DNA for the CDR3: TGTGCCAGTAGTCCCCCGACAGGGTTGAACACTGAAGCTTTCTTT. This codes for CASSPPTGLNTEAFF.

The gene calls are TRBV21-1 and TRBJ1-5. TRBV21-1 is labeled a pseudogene. CDR3 size: 13 residues. Here the CDR3 reads CASPCRRNQPQHF. CDR3 DNA: TGTGCCAGCCCGTGCCGGAGGAATCAGCCCCAGCATTTT.

V is TRBV10-3 and J is TRBJ1-5, with 7 bases matching TRBD1. The CDR3 is 14 residues long. The J segment lost 3 bases and the V segment lost 6 bases, leaving 5 bases of the junction unmatched. In germline, CDR1 is ENHRY, CDR2 SYGVKD. The CDR3 DNA reads TGTGCCATCAGGACTACAGGGGACAATCAGCCCCAGCATTTT. Its protein is CAIRTTGDNQPQHF.